Following are 25 T cell receptor beta chains from one sample sequenced in a study of blood T cell repertoires in COVID-19. The assay was immunoSEQ multiplex PCR, and TCRdb's table has in-frame clones only and misses some. The data show 200,000 to 250,000 clones, 83% seen once. The specimen sequenced was peripheral blood. The source of these receptors is a woman aged 25 to 39 with COVID-19, enrolled during active disease.

V gene TRBV4-3 combines with J gene TRBJ1-5; tentatively, D is TRBD1 (6 bases). This CDR3 contains 15 residues. Germline CDR1 and CDR2: LGHNA and YSLEER. The V gene lost 1 base and the J gene lost 5 bases, with 12 bases spanning the gap. For the CDR3, the DNA is TGCGCCAGCAGCCAAGTCCTCAGGGGCCATCAGCCCCAGCATTTT. Its translation is CASSQVLRGHQPQHF.

V gene TRBV7-9 combines with J gene TRBJ1-2; D gene unclear. Germline CDR1 reads SEHNR; CDR2 reads FQNEAQ (reference sequence). V was pared by 3 bases and J by 7 bases, with 18 bases between. The length of the CDR3 is 15 residues. For the CDR3, the DNA is TGTGCCAGCAGCTTGGGTAAAGCGGGAGCTGGTGGCTACACCTTC. This codes for CASSLGKAGAGGYTF.

The CDR3 here is CASSLGLAVYEQYF. CDR3 coding DNA: TGTGCCAGCAGCCTAGGACTAGCGGTTTACGAGCAGTACTTC. The J gene is TRBJ2-7, the V gene TRBV7-2; 10 nucleotides match TRBD2. The CDR3 is 14 amino acids. Per the germline V gene, CDR1 is SGHTA and CDR2 is FQGNSA. With 5 bases clipped from V and 4 bases from J, the junction kept 5 bases outside the gene matches.

This clone has only one observation. This rearrangement joins TRBV9 to TRBJ2-7; 8 bases agree with TRBD1. The CDR3 consists of 17 residues. CDR1 is SGDLS and CDR2 is YYNGEE in the germline V gene. J lost 5 bases, V lost 3 bases, and 16 bases had no gene match. The CDR3 here is CASSARGRGRVEDEQYF. The CDR3 DNA reads as TGTGCCAGCAGCGCCCGCGGCAGGGGGCGTGTGGAAGACGAGCAGTACTTC. Together with reference TRBV9 and TRBJ2-7, the CDR3 gives the full variable domain: DSGVTQTPKHLITATGQRVTLRCSPRSGDLSVYWYQQSLDQGLQFLIQYYNGEERAKGNILERFSAQQFPDLHSELNLSSLELGDSALYFCASSARGRGRVEDEQYFGPGTRLTVT.

J is TRBJ2-7 and V is TRBV7-2, with D unresolved. The germline V gene has CDR1 SGHTA and CDR2 FQGNSA. V lost 5 bases, J lost 3 bases, and 29 bases lay in between. The CDR3 is made up of 19 amino acids. The CDR3 reads CASSHPHVTSSSRYYEQYF. DNA of the CDR3: TGTGCCAGCAGCCATCCTCATGTGACTTCTTCGAGTAGGTACTACGAGCAGTACTTC. The full variable domain, with the rest looked up from reference TRBV7-2 and TRBJ2-7, is GAGVSQSPSNKVTEKGKDVELRCDPISGHTALYWYRQSLGQGLEFLIYFQGNSAPDKSGLPSDRFSAERTGGSVSTLTIQRTQQEDSAVYLCASSHPHVTSSSRYYEQYFGPGTRLTVT.

This clone was observed a handful of times. This chain connects TRBV5-1 to TRBJ2-7; the match to TRBD2 covers 8 bases. The length of the CDR3 is 14 residues. With 4 bases clipped from V and 3 bases from J, the junction kept 6 bases outside the gene matches. Germline-derived CDR1 and CDR2 are SGHRS and YFSETQ. The CDR3 DNA is TGCGCCAGCAGCCCGGAGCGGGGGTACTACGAGCAGTACTTC. As protein: CASSPERGYYEQYF.

The chain combines TRBV27 with TRBJ2-7, with 9 positions matching TRBD1. This CDR3 has 11 residues. V dropped 10 bases and J dropped 6; count of bases not matched to a gene: 4. Germline CDR1 MNHEY, CDR2 SMNVEV (reference sequence). The CDR3 coding sequence is TGTGCCACTACGACAGGGGGCGAGCAGTACTTC. Protein product: CATTTGGEQYF.

V usage is TRBV5-1 and J usage is TRBJ2-7, with 10 bases aligning to TRBD2. The germline V gene has CDR1 SGHRS and CDR2 YFSETQ. Trimming took 3 bases from V and 3 from J; bases not matched to a gene: 3. The CDR3 extends over 14 amino acids. As DNA, the CDR3 is TGCGCCAGCAGCTATAGCGGGGGGAGCTACGAGCAGTACTTC. As protein: CASSYSGGSYEQYF.

This chain uses TRBV4-3 with TRBJ2-1, with 9 nucleotides matching TRBD2. This CDR3 is 16 amino acids long. From germline, CDR1 is LGHNA and CDR2 YSLEER. With V trimmed by 0 bases and J by 7 bases, 7 bases remained unmatched. CDR3 DNA sequence: TGCGCCAGCAGCCAAGATGGTAGCGGGAGTTGGAATGAGCAGTTCTTC. Translated: CASSQDGSGSWNEQFF.

This clone was counted only a few times. The chain recombines TRBV25-1 with TRBJ2-7; 8 bases are shared with TRBD2. This CDR3 has 13 amino acids. Unmatched junction bases numbered 2, after V lost 4 bases and J lost 3 bases. Germline CDR1 reads MGHDK; CDR2 reads SYGVNS. The CDR3 protein is CASSAGTSYEQYF. CDR3 DNA: TGTGCCAGCAGTGCCGGGACTAGCTACGAGCAGTACTTC.

The rearrangement joins TRBV27 to TRBJ2-5; 7 nucleotides match TRBD1. The CDR3 loop spans 20 amino acids. Per the germline V gene, CDR1 is MNHEY and CDR2 is SMNVEV (reference sequence). V was pared by 0 bases and J by 2 bases, with 18 bases of the junction left unmatched. This CDR3 reads CASSLSGPLDSGGPQETQYF. The DNA for the CDR3 is TGTGCCAGCAGTTTATCTGGGCCCCTTGACTCAGGGGGTCCACAAGAGACCCAGTACTTC.

This clone was observed a single time. The chain uses TRBV3-1 (or the pseudogene TRBV3-2) and TRBJ2-3; 8 nucleotides agree with TRBD2. V was pared by 1 base and J by 4 bases, with 7 bases of the junction left unmatched. The CDR3 has 16 residues. Germline V gene data show CDR1 as LGHDT and CDR2 as YNNKEL (reference sequence). The CDR3 here is CASSQVVAGMPDTQYF. CDR3 nucleotides: TGTGCCAGCAGCCAAGTGGTAGCGGGAATGCCAGATACGCAGTATTTT.

The chain recombines TRBV29-1 with TRBJ2-3; 9 bases line up with TRBD1. J gave up 1 base and V 1 base, and 3 bases lay outside the gene matches. There are 15 residues in the CDR3. CDR1 is SQVTM and CDR2 is ANQGSEA in the germline V gene. DNA of the CDR3: TGCAGCGTTGAAGCCCGGGACAGGGGCACAGATACGCAGTATTTT. This codes for CSVEARDRGTDTQYF.

The J gene is TRBJ1-1, the V gene TRBV19; tentatively, D is TRBD1 (6 bases). V was shortened by 6 bases and J by 1 base, with 9 bases between the two germline ends. The CDR3 has 13 amino acids. Per germline, CDR1 LNHDA and CDR2 SQIVND (reference sequence). The CDR3 loop is CASRDSGNTEAFF. In DNA, the CDR3 is TGTGCCAGTAGGGACAGCGGGAACACTGAAGCTTTCTTT.

This chain joins TRBV15 and TRBJ2-7; a possible D gene is TRBD2 (6 bases). The CDR3 is 15 amino acids. Deletions cut 1 base from V and 4 bases from J, with 14 bases between. CDR1 is LNHNV, CDR2 YYDKDF, per germline (reference sequence). CDR3 coding DNA: TGTGCCACCAGCAGAGTTGCGGGGAGACTATACGAGCAGTACTTC. It specifies CATSRVAGRLYEQYF.

This clone was seen only once. The chain is built from TRBV20-1 and TRBJ2-5; D is possibly TRBD2 (5 bases). Germline V gene sequence: CDR1 DFQATT, CDR2 SNEGSKA (reference sequence). V was trimmed by 7 bases and J by 2 bases, leaving 5 bases between them. The CDR3 loop spans 10 amino acids. The CDR3 DNA is TGCAGTGGCGGGCAAGAGACCCAGTACTTC. This sequence encodes CSGGQETQYF.

The chain combines TRBV11-2 with TRBJ2-5; 8 nucleotides match TRBD1. The CDR3 runs to 15 residues. CDR1 and CDR2 (germline): SGHAT, FQNNGV. With 0 bases clipped from V and 5 bases from J, the junction kept 5 bases outside the gene matches. As DNA, the CDR3 is TGTGCCAGCAGCTTAGACCAGGGGGCGCGGGAGACCCAGTACTTC. Protein: CASSLDQGARETQYF.

The chain is built from TRBV21-1 and TRBJ2-7; the table's TRBD1 call for D was not verified on the DNA. TRBV21-1 is noted as a pseudogene. CDR3 length: 16 amino acids. The DNA for the CDR3 is TGTGCCAGCAGCAAAGAGGGGACAGTCAGCTCCTACGAGCAGTACTTC. Protein product: CASSKEGTVSSYEQYF.

V usage is TRBV4-2 and J usage is TRBJ2-4, with 12 bases fitting TRBD2. The V and J ends lost 1 base and 6 bases, in that order; junction bases with no gene match: 10. The CDR3 length is 18 residues. The germline gives CDR1 LGHNA, CDR2 YNFKEQ. CDR3 sequence: CASSQVALAGGGGNIQYF. In DNA form, the CDR3 reads TGTGCCAGCAGCCAAGTCGCGCTAGCGGGAGGGGGGGGAAACATTCAGTACTTC.

V and J are TRBV19 and TRBJ2-7; TRBD2 matches at 8 bases. Germline values: CDR1 LNHDA, CDR2 SQIVND (reference sequence). The CDR3 is 16 amino acids. V shed 4 bases, J shed 0 bases, and the junction held 8 bases outside the gene matches. CDR3 loop: CASSRGSGGNSYEQYF. CDR3 sequence (DNA): TGTGCCAGTAGTAGGGGGAGCGGGGGTAACTCCTACGAGCAGTACTTC. Full variable domain (rest looked up from reference TRBV19 and TRBJ2-7): DGGITQSPKYLFRKEGQNVTLSCEQNLNHDAMYWYRQDPGQGLRLIYYSQIVNDFQKGDIAEGYSVSREKKESFPLTVTSAQKNPTAFYLCASSRGSGGNSYEQYFGPGTRLTVT.

Concerning this clone itself: Other nucleotide sequences in the sample specify the same CDR3. The chain is built from TRBV14 and TRBJ1-6; 10 positions match TRBD1. The J segment lost 7 bases and the V segment lost 3 bases, leaving 0 bases of the junction unmatched. CDR3 size: 14 residues. The V gene's germline CDR1 is SGHDN and CDR2 FVKESK. CDR3 residues: CASSQTGGNSPLHF. In DNA form, the CDR3 reads TGTGCCAGCAGCCAGACAGGGGGCAATTCACCCCTCCACTTT.

The chain couples TRBV9 to TRBJ2-3; D is perhaps TRBD1 (6 bases). Germline values: CDR1 SGDLS, CDR2 YYNGEE. V was pared by 0 bases and J by 0 bases, with 11 bases between. The CDR3 spans 16 residues. CDR3 DNA sequence: TGTGCCAGCAGCGTAGGAGGACAGACTAGCACAGATACGCAGTATTTT. Translation gives CASSVGGQTSTDTQYF. The variable domain in full, with the rest retrieved from reference TRBV9 and TRBJ2-3, is DSGVTQTPKHLITATGQRVTLRCSPRSGDLSVYWYQQSLDQGLQFLIQYYNGEERAKGNILERFSAQQFPDLHSELNLSSLELGDSALYFCASSVGGQTSTDTQYFGPGTRLTVL.

As to this clone: Other DNA sequences in the same sample also yield this CDR3. The genes are TRBV7-9 and TRBJ1-2; no definite D call. The V and J ends lost 5 bases and 0 bases respectively, with 10 bases between them. This CDR3 is built from 14 residues. Germline V gene data show CDR1 as SEHNR and CDR2 as FQNEAQ (reference sequence). The CDR3 region has the DNA TGTGCCAGCAGCCGTACCGGGACTAACTATGGCTACACCTTC. Amino acids: CASSRTGTNYGYTF.

The chain links TRBV10-1 to TRBJ1-2, with 9 nucleotides matching TRBD1. J was trimmed by 8 bases and V by 10 bases; bases with no gene match: 8. Germline lookup yields CDR1 WNHNN and CDR2 SYGVQD (reference sequence). The CDR3 is 12 residues long. Here the CDR3 reads CAIKGDREGYTF. Written as DNA, the CDR3 is TGCGCCATAAAGGGGGACAGGGAAGGCTACACCTTC.

The gene calls are TRBV18 and TRBJ2-7, with D maybe TRBD2 (6 bases). The V gene's germline CDR1 is KGHSH and CDR2 LQKENI. V was trimmed by 6 bases and J by 6 bases, leaving 21 bases between them. This CDR3 is built from 15 residues. In DNA form, the CDR3 reads TGTGCCAGCTCCGATTTCGGGCAGGGACTTCTCGAGCAGTACTTC. Residues: CASSDFGQGLLEQYF.